The 30 T cell receptor beta chains in this list originate from one sample, sequenced in a study of shared clonotypes between healthy human individuals. CD45RO-negative, CCR7-selected cells formed the naive CD8 fraction, which excluded terminally differentiated effector memory CD45RA+ cells. Clones were read by immunoSEQ multiplex PCR, and TCRdb kept only the in-frame ones, dropping some. Here the sample spans 450,000 to 700,000 clones, around 95% being singletons. Sample: naive CD8+ T cells sorted from blood. All receptors come from a woman aged 25 to 45 in good health.

This chain connects TRBV28 to TRBJ1-2, with 11 bases aligning to TRBD1. The CDR3 covers 16 residues. V lost 6 bases, J lost 7 bases, and 13 bases stayed unmatched. Germline V CDR1 and CDR2: MDHEN, SYDVKM. CDR3 in amino acids: CASSPEDRGRLSGYTF. In DNA, the CDR3 is TGTGCCAGCAGCCCCGAGGACAGGGGGCGATTATCTGGCTACACCTTC.

This clone is a singleton in its sample. This chain links TRBV4-1 with TRBJ2-7; a possible D gene is TRBD2 (5 bases). Trimming left V 0 bases short and J 2 bases short, with 11 bases between. The germline V gene has CDR1 MGHRA and CDR2 YSYEKL. The CDR3 has 15 residues. CDR3 in DNA: TGCGCCAGCAGCCAAGATTCCGGGGATCCCTACGAGCAGTACTTC. Encoded protein: CASSQDSGDPYEQYF.

The chain has TRBV10-3 and TRBJ2-1, with TRBD2 identical over 8 bases. The CDR3 covers 13 residues. J was trimmed by 0 bases and V by 8 bases; bases with no gene match: 0. Germline V gene lookup returns CDR1 ENHRY and CDR2 SYGVKD. As DNA, the CDR3 is TGTGCCATCGGGACTAGCTCCTACAATGAGCAGTTCTTC. This encodes CAIGTSSYNEQFF.

The J gene is TRBJ2-1, the V gene TRBV25-1, with 9 bases identical to TRBD1. CDR3 length: 13 amino acids. V was pared by 6 bases and J by 5 bases, with 2 bases of the junction left unmatched. CDR1 and CDR2 from the germline V gene are MGHDK and SYGVNS. The CDR3 DNA follows: TGTGCCAGCAGCGGGACAGGGAACAATGAGCAGTTCTTC. It is translated as CASSGTGNNEQFF.

The chain links TRBV10-3 to TRBJ2-1, with 16 bases lining up with TRBD2. The CDR3 covers 18 residues. The trim removed 3 bases at V and 5 bases at J, leaving 7 bases unmatched. Per the germline V gene, CDR1 is ENHRY and CDR2 is SYGVKD. CDR3 in DNA: TGTGCCATCAGTGAACCCGGGACTAGCGGGAGGGCCAACAATGAGCAGTTCTTC. Translated, it gives CAISEPGTSGRANNEQFF.

The J gene is TRBJ1-3, the V gene TRBV15; D might be TRBD1 (5 bases). The V gene lost 0 bases and the J gene lost 2 bases, with 14 bases spanning the gap. Germline values: CDR1 LNHNV, CDR2 YYDKDF (reference sequence). The CDR3 length is 17 residues. CDR3 sequence reads: CATSRDLGGDPGNTIYF. The CDR3 DNA reads as TGTGCCACCAGCAGAGATCTCGGAGGGGACCCTGGAAACACCATATATTTT.

Points on this clone: Compared with germline, one end of the junction differs, possibly owing to a read error. The CDR3 nucleotides are TGTGCCAGCAGTCCCGATTTCTACGGGAGTACGGACTTC. Protein sequence: CASSPDFYGSTDF. The chain employs TRBV6-6 and TRBJ2-5; TRBD2 is a possible D gene (6 bases). This CDR3 has 13 residues. CDR1 is MNHNY and CDR2 is SVGAGI in the germline V gene (reference sequence).

The chain joins TRBV9 to TRBJ2-7; D is possibly TRBD1 or TRBD2 (6 bases each). This CDR3 region has 15 residues. V gave up 3 bases and J gave up 1 base, with 14 bases separating them. The germline V gene encodes CDR1 SGDLS and CDR2 YYNGEE. In DNA form, the CDR3 reads TGTGCCAGCAGCGCCGGGGGCGGCTTATCCTACGAGCAGTACTTC. Its protein is CASSAGGGLSYEQYF.

The DNA of the CDR3 is TGTGCCAGCGCTGTAGATTGGGGCGGGGACTGGCGGAGGAATGAGCAGTTCTTC. This gives the protein CASAVDWGGDWRRNEQFF. The V gene is TRBV28, the J gene TRBJ2-1; D possibly corresponds to TRBD2 (6 bases). Germline V CDR1 and CDR2: MDHEN, SYDVKM. This CDR3 contains 18 residues. V was cut by 8 bases and J by 7 bases, with 30 bases left in between.

The V call is TRBV28, the J call TRBJ1-2, with D perhaps matching TRBD1 (6 bases). This CDR3 has 12 amino acids. The V gene's germline CDR1 is MDHEN and CDR2 SYDVKM. The germline V and J ends were trimmed by 5 bases and 8 bases, with 12 bases remaining between them. The CDR3 DNA is TGTGCCAGCAGTCAACAGGGTTTGGGCTACACCTTC. Residues: CASSQQGLGYTF.

The gene calls are TRBV6-1 and TRBJ2-4; D remains ambiguous. The germline CDR1 and CDR2 sequences are MNHNS and SASEGT. V lost 7 bases and J lost 9, with 16 bases in between. This CDR3 is built from 13 residues. The CDR3 region is CASNPEVLGIQYF. For the CDR3, the DNA is TGTGCCAGCAACCCGGAAGTTCTCGGCATTCAGTACTTC.

This clone was picked up one time. The chain joins TRBV4-1 to TRBJ2-3; D is perhaps TRBD2 (6 bases). Germline V gives CDR1 MGHRA, CDR2 YSYEKL. V lost 2 bases and J lost 0, with 21 bases in between. The CDR3 covers 19 residues. CDR3 in amino acids: CASSQKRNGGRGSTDTQYF. CDR3 in DNA: TGCGCCAGCAGCCAAAAACGTAACGGGGGTCGGGGGAGCACAGATACGCAGTATTTT.

The chain combines TRBV7-9 with TRBJ2-7, with 8 bases matching TRBD2. Losses at the gene ends were 1 base for V and 2 bases for J; bases not matched to a gene: 10. Germline V gene sequence: CDR1 SEHNR, CDR2 FQNEAQ (reference sequence). This CDR3 has 17 amino acids. CDR3: CASSLVVGRVIPYEQYF. The CDR3 coding sequence is TGTGCCAGCAGCTTAGTAGTCGGGAGGGTTATCCCCTACGAGCAGTACTTC.

This chain connects TRBV5-4 to TRBJ2-1; D is possibly TRBD1 or TRBD2 (6 bases each). Trimming removed 1 base from V and 8 bases from J, with 16 bases in between. The CDR3 has 15 residues. Looked up from germline, CDR1 is SGHNT and CDR2 is YYREEE (reference sequence). CDR3 region: CASSLSVGGTDEQFF. The CDR3 DNA reads TGTGCCAGCAGCTTGTCGGTCGGGGGCACGGATGAGCAGTTCTTC.

This chain joins TRBV4-2 and TRBJ1-4, with no clear D. Germline assignment: CDR1 LGHNA and CDR2 YNFKEQ. V was clipped by 1 base and J by 7 bases, with 22 bases between them. This CDR3 has 18 amino acids. CDR3 sequence: CASSQVGPTLGFGEKLFF. The CDR3 nucleotides read TGTGCCAGCAGCCAAGTAGGGCCCACTTTGGGATTCGGTGAAAAACTGTTTTTT.

The CDR3: CASSQSIIPGRSTDTQYF. The CDR3 coding sequence is TGCGCCAGCAGTCAATCGATAATCCCAGGGAGAAGCACAGATACGCAGTATTTT. This sequence joins TRBV23-1 and TRBJ2-3; D is possibly TRBD1 or TRBD2 (5 bases each). TRBV23-1 is an ORF, and what it does is uncertain. The CDR3 consists of 18 residues. The V end lost 0 bases, the J end lost 0 bases, and 16 bases lay between the germline ends.

The chain has TRBV27 and TRBJ1-5; tentative D call: TRBD1 (6 bases). The CDR3 is 14 amino acids. Trimming cost V 6 bases and J 7 bases, with 16 bases left between them. Germline CDR1 reads MNHEY; CDR2 reads SMNVEV (reference sequence). DNA of the CDR3: TGTGCCAGCAGCCACAGGGAGTCTCGACAGCCCCAGCATTTT. The encoded protein is CASSHRESRQPQHF.

The chain carries TRBV30 and TRBJ2-7; D is tentatively TRBD1 or TRBD2 (5 bases each). The CDR3 loop spans 12 amino acids. Trimming pared 0 bases from V and 6 bases from J, leaving 9 bases between. Germline lookup yields CDR1 GTSNPN and CDR2 SVGIG (reference sequence). The CDR3 protein is CAWSVWGSEQYF. The CDR3 coding sequence is TGTGCCTGGAGTGTATGGGGGAGCGAGCAGTACTTC.

Written as DNA, the CDR3 is TGTGCCAGCAGACCATTTGTGAACACTGAAGCTTTCTTT. Its translation: CASRPFVNTEAFF. The chain combines TRBV28 with TRBJ1-1; D is unresolved. This CDR3 spans 13 amino acids. Per germline, CDR1 MDHEN and CDR2 SYDVKM. V dropped 6 bases and J dropped 0 bases, with 8 bases sitting between them.

CDR3 loop: CASSFASAGSYEQYF. CDR3 nucleotide sequence: TGTGCCAGCAGCTTTGCCAGTGCAGGATCTTACGAGCAGTACTTC. The J gene is TRBJ2-7, the V gene TRBV13; D is unresolved. The CDR3 covers 15 residues. The V end was cut by 3 bases, the J end by 4 bases, with 16 bases between. CDR1 and CDR2 from the germline V gene are PRHDT and FYEKMQ (reference sequence).

The chain recombines TRBV28 with TRBJ2-1; 9 nucleotides align to TRBD2. This CDR3 contains 14 residues. Trimming took 5 bases from V and 8 from J; bases not matched to a gene: 7. Looked up from germline, CDR1 is MDHEN and CDR2 is SYDVKM. This CDR3 is CASSRSGSGDEQFF. In DNA form, the CDR3 reads TGTGCCAGCAGTCGTAGCGGGAGTGGCGATGAGCAGTTCTTC.

This sequence joins TRBV10-1 and TRBJ1-1; the D is unclear. The CDR3 runs 15 residues. The V gene lost 0 bases and the J gene lost 5 bases, with 13 bases spanning the gap. The germline V gene has CDR1 WNHNN and CDR2 SYGVQD (reference sequence). The CDR3 region has the DNA TGCGCCAGCAGTGAGTCTATCGGGATTCGAACTGAAGCTTTCTTT. Its translation: CASSESIGIRTEAFF.

The chain couples TRBV5-1 to TRBJ2-7; 8 bases map to TRBD2. Germline CDR1 and CDR2: SGHRS and YFSETQ. V was pared by 7 bases and J by 9 bases, with 9 bases of the junction left unmatched. The CDR3 has 12 residues. The CDR3 sequence: CASAGGRLAQYF. CDR3 DNA: TGCGCCAGCGCAGGCGGGAGGTTGGCGCAGTACTTC.

The chain links TRBV4-1 to TRBJ2-5, with D unclear. The length of the CDR3 is 15 residues. The germline gives CDR1 MGHRA, CDR2 YSYEKL. Trimming shortened V by 0 bases and J by 2 bases, and 10 bases separated the two germline ends. The CDR3 DNA sequence: TGCGCCAGCAGCCAAGATCCGACTTCTCAAGAGACCCAGTACTTC. Encoded protein: CASSQDPTSQETQYF.

V usage is TRBV28 and J usage is TRBJ2-5; TRBD1 is a possible D gene (5 bases). The V gene lost 5 bases and the J gene lost 2 bases, with 12 bases spanning the gap. The CDR3 runs 14 residues. CDR1 is MDHEN, CDR2 SYDVKM, per germline. CDR3 sequence reads: CASSGRVRQETQYF. Written as DNA, the CDR3 is TGTGCCAGCAGTGGCAGGGTCAGACAAGAGACCCAGTACTTC.

This clone has only a few counts. This chain connects TRBV2 to TRBJ1-3; no reliable D call. Trimming pared 3 bases from V and 0 bases from J, leaving 9 bases between. Germline V lookup: CDR1 SNHLY, CDR2 FYNNEI. This CDR3 spans 15 amino acids. The CDR3 DNA reads as TGTGCCAGCAGTGAGTCGTCAGCCTCTGGAAACACCATATATTTT. It specifies CASSESSASGNTIYF.

The V gene is TRBV7-9, the J gene TRBJ2-7; 8 bases match TRBD1. This CDR3 has 16 residues. CDR1 is SEHNR, CDR2 FQNEAQ, per germline (reference sequence). Losses at the gene ends were 0 bases for V and 4 bases for J; bases not matched to a gene: 8. The CDR3 DNA follows: TGTGCCAGCAGCTTAGCGCCGGACAGGGCAGATTACGAGCAGTACTTC. This encodes CASSLAPDRADYEQYF.

The rearrangement links TRBV6-5 to TRBJ1-1, with D perhaps TRBD1 (6 bases). Germline V gene sequence: CDR1 MNHEY, CDR2 SVGAGI. The V gene lost 5 bases and the J gene lost 1 base, with 11 bases spanning the gap. The CDR3 has 14 residues. CDR3 sequence reads: CASSGWDTNTEAFF. DNA of the CDR3: TGTGCCAGCAGTGGCTGGGACACGAACACTGAAGCTTTCTTT.

The chain uses TRBV7-8 and TRBJ1-1; weak D call: TRBD1 (6 bases). Per the germline V gene, CDR1 is SGHVS and CDR2 is FQNEAQ. The CDR3 is 20 residues long. V was clipped by 1 base and J by 3 bases, with 27 bases between them. CDR3 nucleotide sequence: TGTGCCAGCAGCTTAGAATTCCTGGCAGGGGACCCTAGTGGAGACACTGAAGCTTTCTTT. Its protein product is CASSLEFLAGDPSGDTEAFF.

The chain is built from TRBV13 and TRBJ2-2, with D hard to call. V was cut by 2 bases and J by 2 bases, with 6 bases left in between. The length of the CDR3 is 14 residues. Germline CDR1 PRHDT, CDR2 FYEKMQ (reference sequence). The CDR3 reads CASSLSGNTGELFF. The CDR3 coding sequence is TGTGCCAGCAGCTTATCCGGAAACACCGGGGAGCTGTTTTTT.